This TCR beta chain was recorded in a study of cytomegalovirus exposure and HLA in healthy donors. Study results and caveats: Prediction of most subjects' HLA-A and HLA-B alleles by TCR beta sequences was reportedly accurate. Common viral pathogens seemed, in a later analysis, to connect with several of the most significant clusters. For most TCR sequences rarity was the rule, although some public TCRs occurred in many donors. The later analysis indicated that the majority of CMV-associated TCR beta chains appeared HLA-restricted.

CDR3 size: 12 residues. From germline, CDR1 is SQVTM and CDR2 ANQGSEA. Trimming left V 7 bases short and J 0 bases short, with 7 bases between. This clone has more than one count but fewer than ten. Its antigen remains unknown. The study ran its PCR with 60 Vbeta and 13 Jbeta primers. The table came from immunoSEQ multiplex PCR; TCRdb's copy has only in-frame clones and leaves some out. The sample lists some 110,000 clones, about 68% occurring once. The material sequenced was PBMCs. The TCR comes from a woman aged 45-59 years in good health and CMV-seropositive. The chain uses TRBV29-1 and TRBJ1-3; D not certain. CDR3: CSGAASGNTIYF. CDR3 DNA sequence: TGCAGCGGGGCAGCCTCTGGAAACACCATATATTTT.